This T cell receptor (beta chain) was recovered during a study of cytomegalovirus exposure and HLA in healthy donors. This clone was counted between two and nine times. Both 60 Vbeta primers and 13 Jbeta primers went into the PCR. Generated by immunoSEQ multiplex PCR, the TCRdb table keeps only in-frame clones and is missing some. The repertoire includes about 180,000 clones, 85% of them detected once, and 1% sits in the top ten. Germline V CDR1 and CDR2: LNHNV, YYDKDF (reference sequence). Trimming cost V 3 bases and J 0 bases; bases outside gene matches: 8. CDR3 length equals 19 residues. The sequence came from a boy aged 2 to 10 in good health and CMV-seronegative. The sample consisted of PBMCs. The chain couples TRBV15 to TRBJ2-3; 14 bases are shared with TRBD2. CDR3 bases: TGTGCCACCAGCAGTAGACTAGCGGGGGGGGGACTTAGCACAGATACGCAGTATTTT. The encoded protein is CATSSRLAGGGLSTDTQYF. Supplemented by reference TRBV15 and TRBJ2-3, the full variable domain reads DAMVIQNPRYQVTQFGKPVTLSCSQTLNHNVMYWYQQKSSQAPKLLFHYYDKDFNNEADTPDNFQSRRPNTSFCFLDIRSPGLGDTAMYLCATSSRLAGGGLSTDTQYFGPGTRLTVL.